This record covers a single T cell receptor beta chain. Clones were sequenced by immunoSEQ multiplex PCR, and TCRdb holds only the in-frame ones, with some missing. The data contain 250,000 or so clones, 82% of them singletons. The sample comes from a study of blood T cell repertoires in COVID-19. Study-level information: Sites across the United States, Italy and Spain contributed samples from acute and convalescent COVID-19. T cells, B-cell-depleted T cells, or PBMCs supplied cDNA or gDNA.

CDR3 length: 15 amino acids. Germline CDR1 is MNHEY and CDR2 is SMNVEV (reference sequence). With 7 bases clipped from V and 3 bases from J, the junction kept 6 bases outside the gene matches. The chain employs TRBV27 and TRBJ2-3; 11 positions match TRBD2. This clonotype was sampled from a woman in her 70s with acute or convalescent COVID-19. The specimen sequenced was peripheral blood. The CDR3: CASTLAGGQTDTQYF. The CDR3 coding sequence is TGTGCCAGCACCTTAGCGGGGGGGCAAACAGATACGCAGTATTTT.